Reported below is one TCR beta chain. What it binds is not known. A read error may account for a junction end that differs from germline. The sample originates from a study of cytomegalovirus exposure and HLA in healthy donors. CDR1 and CDR2 from the germline V gene are MNHEY and SVGAGI. This CDR3 region has 15 residues. The study's findings and limits: Several top significant clusters appeared, in a later analysis, to be linked to common viral pathogens.

The PCR employed 60 Vbeta primers together with 13 Jbeta primers. Per the original data handling: The authors later counted about 80 million unique TCR beta chains, some 10 million of them shared. The assay was immunoSEQ multiplex PCR, and TCRdb's table has in-frame clones only and misses some. For V, J and clone size, that table is used; D and trimming come from the DNA. The table has 150,000 to 200,000 clones, around 68% seen once. The chain joins TRBV6-5 to TRBJ2-6; no clear D gene. Specimen: PBMCs. The origin of this receptor is a man aged 50-60 years in good health and CMV-seronegative. CDR3 DNA: TGTGCCAACAGTTACGGCCAGTCTGGGGCCAACGTCCTGACTTTC. This codes for CANSYGQSGANVLTF.